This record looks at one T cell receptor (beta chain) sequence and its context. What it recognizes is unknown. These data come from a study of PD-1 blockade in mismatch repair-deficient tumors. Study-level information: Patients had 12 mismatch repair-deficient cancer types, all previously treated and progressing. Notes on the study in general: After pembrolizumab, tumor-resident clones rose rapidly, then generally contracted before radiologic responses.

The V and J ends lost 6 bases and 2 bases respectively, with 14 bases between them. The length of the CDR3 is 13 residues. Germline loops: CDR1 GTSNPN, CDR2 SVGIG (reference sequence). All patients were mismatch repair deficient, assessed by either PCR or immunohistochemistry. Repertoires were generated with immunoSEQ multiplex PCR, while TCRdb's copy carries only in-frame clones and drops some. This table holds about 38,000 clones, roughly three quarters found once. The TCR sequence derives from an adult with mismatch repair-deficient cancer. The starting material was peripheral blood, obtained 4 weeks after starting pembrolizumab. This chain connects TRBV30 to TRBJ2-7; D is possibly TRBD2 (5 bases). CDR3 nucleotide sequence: TGTGCCTGCAAAACGAGAGGGACCTACGAGCAGTACTTC. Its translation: CACKTRGTYEQYF.